Below, 29 T cell receptor beta chains from the same sample are listed, as sequenced in a study of T cell repertoires in cytomegalovirus infection. MiXCR was run by TCRdb on the reads, yielding one entry per CDR3 protein. The sample gives 68,000 or so distinct CDR3 sequences, 20% to 25% of which show up once; 79% is in the top ten. The antigens for these receptors are not known. The specimen was PBMCs, sequenced either directly or after in vitro stimulation (not recorded which). The receptors stem from a human donor in good health (CMV status not recorded). Some clones in this sample may be carry-over from other donors' samples.

The chain uses TRBV6-1 and TRBJ2-7; unclear D gene. The ends were cut back, 3 bases at V and 3 bases at J, with 6 bases in the middle. From germline, CDR1 is MNHNS and CDR2 SASEGT. This CDR3 is built from 12 residues. Written as DNA, the CDR3 is TGTGCCAGCAGTGACCACAGCTACGAGCAGTACTTC. This encodes CASSDHSYEQYF.

This clonotype was counted only a few times. The V and J genes are TRBV11-3 and TRBJ2-5; 9 nucleotides match TRBD2. The germline gives CDR1 SGHNT, CDR2 YENEEA. V lost 1 base to trimming and J lost 3 bases; unmatched junction nucleotides: 6. The CDR3 sequence is 16 residues long. Written as DNA, the CDR3 is TGTGCCAGCAGCTTAGGTCTAGCGGGAACGGAAGAGACCCAGTACTTC. This encodes CASSLGLAGTEETQYF.

The V call is TRBV6-2 or TRBV6-3, the J call TRBJ2-1; no clear D gene. The germline V gene encodes CDR1 MNHEY and CDR2 SVGEGT. This CDR3 spans 16 amino acids. Trimming removed 0 bases from V and 2 bases from J, with 11 bases in between. The CDR3 coding sequence is TGTGCCAGCAGTTACTCGCTCGGGTCGCCCTACAATGAGCAGTTCTTC. Its protein is CASSYSLGSPYNEQFF.

The V and J genes are TRBV6-2 or TRBV6-3 and TRBJ2-3; D is undetermined. Trimming took 5 bases from V and 3 from J, leaving 9 bases between them. Germline V gene lookup returns CDR1 MNHEY and CDR2 SVGEGT. The CDR3 is 13 amino acids. The CDR3 DNA reads TGTGCCAGCAGTACGTCCAAAACAGATACGCAGTATTTT. It encodes CASSTSKTDTQYF.

The sample holds many counts of this clonotype. The rearrangement links TRBV7-8 to TRBJ2-4; the D is unclear. CDR3 length: 15 amino acids. V was trimmed by 5 bases and J by 2 bases, leaving 13 bases between them. Germline V CDR1 and CDR2: SGHVS, FQNEAQ. The CDR3 spells CASSPVVSSKNIQYF. The CDR3 DNA is TGTGCCAGCAGCCCTGTGGTTTCATCCAAAAACATTCAGTACTTC.

The chain combines TRBV5-1 with TRBJ1-1; D gene ambiguous. The CDR3 covers 14 residues. Trimming left V 6 bases short and J 0 bases short, with 12 bases between. Germline V CDR1 and CDR2: SGHRS, YFSETQ. The CDR3 DNA reads TGCGCCAGCACCATGGGCCGGTTGAACACTGAAGCTTTCTTT. Amino acid sequence: CASTMGRLNTEAFF.

This clonotype has a handful of counts. The J gene is TRBJ2-2, the V gene TRBV6-2 or TRBV6-3, with D possibly matching TRBD2 (6 bases). The CDR3 consists of 15 residues. The germline V gene has CDR1 MNHEY and CDR2 SVGEGT. Trimming shortened V by 1 base and J by 6 bases, and 12 bases separated the two germline ends. Written as DNA, the CDR3 is TGTGCCAGCAGTTACTTACGGGAGAGGTCCGGGGAGCTGTTTTTT. Protein: CASSYLRERSGELFF.

V and J are TRBV27 and TRBJ2-7, with unresolved D. Germline lookup yields CDR1 MNHEY and CDR2 SMNVEV (reference sequence). The CDR3 is 13 residues long. Trimming stripped 9 bases from V and 6 bases from J, with 18 bases between. CDR3 loop: CASFGRLGFEQYF. CDR3 sequence (DNA): TGTGCCAGTTTTGGCCGGCTGGGGTTCGAGCAGTACTTC.

The chain uses TRBV7-2 and TRBJ1-5; no reliable D call. Trimming pared 5 bases from V and 0 bases from J, leaving 17 bases between. The germline gives CDR1 SGHTA, CDR2 FQGNSA. The length of the CDR3 is 17 residues. The CDR3 is CASSPPPGRSSNQPQHF. The CDR3 coding sequence is TGTGCCAGCAGCCCCCCCCCCGGACGGAGTAGCAATCAGCCCCAGCATTTT. Filled out from reference TRBV7-2 and TRBJ1-5, the complete variable domain reads GAGVSQSPSNKVTEKGKDVELRCDPISGHTALYWYRQSLGQGLEFLIYFQGNSAPDKSGLPSDRFSAERTGGSVSTLTIQRTQQEDSAVYLCASSPPPGRSSNQPQHFGDGTRLSIL.

This chain connects TRBV4-1 to TRBJ2-2; maybe TRBD2 (6 bases). Looked up from germline, CDR1 is MGHRA and CDR2 is YSYEKL. There are 15 residues in the CDR3. Trimming took 2 bases from V and 3 from J, leaving 10 bases between them. CDR3 in amino acids: CASSQLASDTGELFF. In nucleotides, the CDR3 is TGCGCCAGCAGCCAACTAGCGTCGGACACCGGGGAGCTGTTTTTT.

The rearrangement joins TRBV4-2 to TRBJ2-3, with unresolved D. From germline, CDR1 is LGHNA and CDR2 YNFKEQ. This CDR3 is 14 amino acids long. V was shortened by 0 bases and J by 7 bases, with 11 bases between the two germline ends. CDR3 sequence (DNA): TGTGCCAGCAGCCAAGAGAAAGGTCTATATACGCAGTATTTT. Protein sequence: CASSQEKGLYTQYF.

The chain is built from TRBV20-1 and TRBJ1-1; D remains ambiguous. This CDR3 is 13 amino acids long. V lost 1 base and J 4 bases, leaving 10 bases between the germline ends. Germline CDR1 and CDR2: DFQATT and SNEGSKA (reference sequence). The CDR3 DNA reads TGCAGTGCTAGAGGAACCGTGGTCACTGAAGCTTTCTTT. It is translated as CSARGTVVTEAFF.

This clonotype was counted many times. This rearrangement joins TRBV12-3 or TRBV12-4 to TRBJ2-7, with unresolved D. The CDR3 totals 12 residues. Trimming pared 4 bases from V and 3 bases from J, leaving 7 bases between. In DNA form, the CDR3 reads TGTGCCAGCAGTTCGGACCGCTACGAGCAGTACTTC. This sequence encodes CASSSDRYEQYF.

This clonotype was detected a few times. The rearrangement uses TRBV12-3 or TRBV12-4 and TRBJ1-6; TRBD1 aligns across 10 bases. The CDR3 sequence is 15 residues long. Trimming cost V 6 bases and J 9 bases; bases outside gene matches: 8. This CDR3 reads CASSPRQGAGSPLHF. CDR3 bases: TGTGCCAGCAGCCCTCGACAGGGGGCGGGTTCACCCCTCCACTTT.

The CDR3 is CAISELGSQPQHF. CDR3 DNA sequence: TGTGCCATCAGTGAACTAGGGAGTCAGCCCCAGCATTTT. The rearrangement joins TRBV10-3 to TRBJ1-5; no clear D gene. Germline V gene lookup returns CDR1 ENHRY and CDR2 SYGVKD. The CDR3 spans 13 residues. Between the trimmed V and J ends, which lost 3 bases and 6 bases, there was a span of 9 bases.

In its sample, this clonotype was seen a few times. The rearrangement uses TRBV30 and TRBJ1-4; possible D gene TRBD1, 5 bases. CDR3 length equals 13 residues. Germline CDR1 reads GTSNPN; CDR2 reads SVGIG (reference sequence). Trimming removed 8 bases at V and 8 bases at J, with 18 bases between. The CDR3 here is CAANGGRTEKLFF. The DNA for the CDR3 is TGTGCCGCCAACGGGGGGAGAACCGAAAAACTGTTTTTT.

V gene TRBV20-1 combines with J gene TRBJ2-1; 11 bases agree with TRBD2. Trimming removed 2 bases from V and 2 bases from J; junction bases left unmatched: 5. This CDR3 region has 16 residues. CDR1 and CDR2 from the germline V gene are DFQATT and SNEGSKA (reference sequence). CDR3 loop: CSARTSGRRAYNEQFF. As DNA, the CDR3 is TGCAGTGCTAGAACTAGCGGGAGAAGAGCCTACAATGAGCAGTTCTTC.

This rearrangement joins TRBV30 to TRBJ2-5; 9 positions match TRBD1. This CDR3 has 15 amino acids. Germline CDR1 reads GTSNPN; CDR2 reads SVGIG (reference sequence). J was trimmed by 2 bases and V by 0 bases; bases with no gene match: 4. The chain's CDR3 is CAWSVHRGRQETQYF. The CDR3 nucleotides are TGTGCCTGGAGTGTGCACAGGGGGCGACAAGAGACCCAGTACTTC.

Only a few counts were recorded for this clonotype. V and J are TRBV5-5 and TRBJ1-1; a possible D gene is TRBD1 (5 bases). The germline V gene has CDR1 SGHKS and CDR2 YYEKEE (reference sequence). The CDR3 totals 12 residues. V lost 1 base and J lost 7, with 8 bases in between. As DNA, the CDR3 is TGTGCCAGCAGCTTGTTTGGGGGTGAAGCTTTCTTT. Amino acids: CASSLFGGEAFF.

The V gene is TRBV20-1, the J gene TRBJ1-1; 10 nucleotides align to TRBD1. The CDR3 sequence is 16 residues long. J gave up 4 bases and V 7 bases, and 15 bases lay outside the gene matches. Germline V gene lookup returns CDR1 DFQATT and CDR2 SNEGSKA (reference sequence). DNA of the CDR3: TGCAGTGTCACCGGGACAGGGGTATCATTAGGCACTGAAGCTTTCTTT. This sequence encodes CSVTGTGVSLGTEAFF.

The chain combines TRBV11-2 with TRBJ2-3, with 15 bases identical to TRBD2. The V gene end was trimmed by 5 bases and the J gene end by 3 bases; junction bases not matched to a gene: 9. Germline CDR1 SGHAT, CDR2 FQNNGV. The CDR3 is made up of 18 amino acids. The CDR3 bases are TGTGCCAGCAGCCCTGGACTAGCGGGAGGGCGAGAGACAGATACGCAGTATTTT. Protein product: CASSPGLAGGRETDTQYF.

This clonotype was seen only a few times. The V call is TRBV7-2, the J call TRBJ1-6; tentatively, D is TRBD1 (6 bases). V lost 1 base and J lost 7, with 11 bases in between. From germline, CDR1 is SGHTA and CDR2 FQGNSA. The CDR3 contains 15 residues. Written as DNA, the CDR3 is TGTGCCAGCAGCTTAGAGGGGGGGGGAAATTCACCCCTCCACTTT. Protein sequence: CASSLEGGGNSPLHF.

The chain combines TRBV27 with TRBJ2-7; D remains ambiguous. V was pared by 3 bases and J by 3 bases, with 15 bases between. CDR3 length equals 15 residues. Germline assignment: CDR1 MNHEY and CDR2 SMNVEV (reference sequence). The CDR3 nucleotides are TGTGCCAGCAGTTTCGACACCAGATCAAGCTACGAGCAGTACTTC. It encodes CASSFDTRSSYEQYF.

This chain joins TRBV7-8 and TRBJ2-2; D ambiguous. The CDR3 runs 15 residues. V lost 1 base, J lost 3 bases, and 9 bases lay in between. Germline V gene sequence: CDR1 SGHVS, CDR2 FQNEAQ. CDR3 region: CASSLVIQHTGELFF. In DNA form, the CDR3 reads TGTGCCAGCAGCTTAGTAATCCAACACACCGGGGAGCTGTTTTTT.

The chain links TRBV11-3 to TRBJ2-4; 8 bases map to TRBD1. Per germline, CDR1 SGHNT and CDR2 YENEEA. J lost 2 bases, V lost 4 bases, and 7 bases had no gene match. The CDR3 consists of 16 residues. In DNA, the CDR3 is TGTGCCAGCAGCTCCGACAGGGGTCCACCCAAAAACATTCAGTACTTC. It codes for CASSSDRGPPKNIQYF.

The chain links TRBV5-1 to TRBJ1-2; 10 bases are a match to TRBD1. Trimming at V came to 7 bases and at J to 8 bases, leaving 8 bases not matched to a gene. The CDR3 is 13 amino acids. Germline CDR1 and CDR2: SGHRS and YFSETQ. Here the CDR3 DNA reads TGCGCCAGCCAACCGGGGACAGGGGTAGGCTACACCTTC. This translates into CASQPGTGVGYTF.

V usage is TRBV7-8 and J usage is TRBJ2-1; D is unresolved. Germline V gene lookup returns CDR1 SGHVS and CDR2 FQNEAQ. The CDR3 covers 14 residues. V was shortened by 2 bases and J by 9 bases, with 14 bases between the two germline ends. In DNA, the CDR3 is TGTGCCAGCAGCTTAATTCGTAGTTTGGGTGAGCAGTTCTTC. Its translation is CASSLIRSLGEQFF.

The table lists this clonotype with a few counts. This chain uses TRBV12-3 or TRBV12-4 with TRBJ1-5; a weak D match, TRBD1 (5 bases). The length of the CDR3 is 15 residues. V shed 4 bases and J shed 2 bases, with 12 bases lying between them. The DNA for the CDR3 is TGTGCCAGCAGTTGGGCAGGGAATCGCAATCAGCCCCAGCATTTT. Translating it yields CASSWAGNRNQPQHF.

In its sample, this clonotype was seen a few times. The chain carries TRBV7-2 and TRBJ2-1; D might be TRBD1 (5 bases). With 1 base removed from V and 4 bases from J, the gap between germline ends came to 14 bases. There are 16 residues in the CDR3. CDR1 is SGHTA, CDR2 FQGNSA, per germline. The CDR3 coding sequence is TGTGCCAGCAGCTTAGGCGGACAAAGCCCTTACAATGAGCAGTTCTTC. Protein: CASSLGGQSPYNEQFF.